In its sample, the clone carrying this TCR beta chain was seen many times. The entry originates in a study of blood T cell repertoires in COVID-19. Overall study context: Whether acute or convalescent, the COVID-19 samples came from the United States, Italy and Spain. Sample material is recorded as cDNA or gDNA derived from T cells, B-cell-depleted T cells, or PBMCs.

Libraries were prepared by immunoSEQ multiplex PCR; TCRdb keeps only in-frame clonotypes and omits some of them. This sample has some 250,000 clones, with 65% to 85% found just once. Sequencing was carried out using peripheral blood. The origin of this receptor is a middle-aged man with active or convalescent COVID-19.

CDR3 bases: TGTGCCAGCAGCTTGATGTTAGCGGGAGGGGACGGGGAGCTGTTTTTT. Its protein product is CASSLMLAGGDGELFF. The V call is TRBV11-2, the J call TRBJ2-2, with 11 bases aligning to TRBD2. V shed 3 bases and J 7 bases; nucleotides not matched to a gene: 7. CDR3 length equals 16 residues. Germline CDR1 and CDR2: SGHAT and FQNNGV.